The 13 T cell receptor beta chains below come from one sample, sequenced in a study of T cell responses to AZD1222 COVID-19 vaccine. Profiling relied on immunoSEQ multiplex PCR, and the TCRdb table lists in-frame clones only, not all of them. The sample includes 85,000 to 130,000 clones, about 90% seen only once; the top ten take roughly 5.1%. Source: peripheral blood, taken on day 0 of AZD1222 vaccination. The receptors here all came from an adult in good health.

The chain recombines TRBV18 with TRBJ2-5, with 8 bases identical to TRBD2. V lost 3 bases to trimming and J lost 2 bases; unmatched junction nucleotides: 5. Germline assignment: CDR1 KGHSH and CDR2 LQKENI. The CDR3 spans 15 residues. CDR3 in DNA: TGTGCCAGCTCACCTGGACTAGCCTCACAAGAGACCCAGTACTTC. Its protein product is CASSPGLASQETQYF.

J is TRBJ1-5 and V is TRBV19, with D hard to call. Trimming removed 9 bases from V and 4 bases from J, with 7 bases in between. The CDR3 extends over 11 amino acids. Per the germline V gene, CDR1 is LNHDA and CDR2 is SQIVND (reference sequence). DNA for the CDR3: TGTGCCAGCAGCAATAATCAGCCCCAGCATTTT. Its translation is CASSNNQPQHF.

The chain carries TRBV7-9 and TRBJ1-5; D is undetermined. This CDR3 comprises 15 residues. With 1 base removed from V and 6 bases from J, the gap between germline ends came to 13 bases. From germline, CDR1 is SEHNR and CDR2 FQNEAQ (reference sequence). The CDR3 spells CASSLDHSRGQPQHF. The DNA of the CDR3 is TGTGCCAGCAGCTTAGACCACTCCCGAGGTCAGCCCCAGCATTTT.

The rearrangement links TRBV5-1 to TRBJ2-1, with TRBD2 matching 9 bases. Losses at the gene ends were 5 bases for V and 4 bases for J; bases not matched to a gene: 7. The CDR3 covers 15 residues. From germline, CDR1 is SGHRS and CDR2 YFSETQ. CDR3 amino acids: CASRVAGEGYNEQFF. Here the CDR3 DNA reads TGCGCCAGCAGGGTAGCGGGAGAGGGATACAATGAGCAGTTCTTC. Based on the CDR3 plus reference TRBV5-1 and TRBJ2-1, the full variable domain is KAGVTQTPRYLIKTRGQQVTLSCSPISGHRSVSWYQQTPGQGLQFLFEYFSETQRNKGNFPGRFSGRQFSNSRSEMNVSTLELGDSALYLCASRVAGEGYNEQFFGPGTRLTVL.

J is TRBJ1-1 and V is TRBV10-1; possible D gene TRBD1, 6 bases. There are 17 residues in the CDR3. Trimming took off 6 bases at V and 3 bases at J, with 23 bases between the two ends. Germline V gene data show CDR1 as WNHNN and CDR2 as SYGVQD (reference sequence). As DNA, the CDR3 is TGCGCCAGCAGCACCCATCAGGGACTCACAGGGTACACTGAAGCTTTCTTT. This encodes CASSTHQGLTGYTEAFF.

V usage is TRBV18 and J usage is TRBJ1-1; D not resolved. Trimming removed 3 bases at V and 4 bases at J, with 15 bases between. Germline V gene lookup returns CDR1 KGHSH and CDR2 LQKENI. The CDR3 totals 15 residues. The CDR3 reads CASSPPTTGSTEAFF. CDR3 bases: TGTGCCAGCTCACCCCCCACCACGGGGTCCACTGAAGCTTTCTTT.

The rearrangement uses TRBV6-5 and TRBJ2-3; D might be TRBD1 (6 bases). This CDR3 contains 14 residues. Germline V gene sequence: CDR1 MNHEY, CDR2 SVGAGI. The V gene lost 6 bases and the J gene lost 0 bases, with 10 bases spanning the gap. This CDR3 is CASSLGGSTDTQYF. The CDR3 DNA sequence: TGTGCCAGCAGCCTAGGGGGAAGCACAGATACGCAGTATTTT.

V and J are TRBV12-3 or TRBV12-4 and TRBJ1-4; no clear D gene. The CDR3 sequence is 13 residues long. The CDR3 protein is CATEGRRNEKLFF. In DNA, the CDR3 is TGTGCTACCGAGGGAAGGAGGAATGAAAAACTGTTTTTT.

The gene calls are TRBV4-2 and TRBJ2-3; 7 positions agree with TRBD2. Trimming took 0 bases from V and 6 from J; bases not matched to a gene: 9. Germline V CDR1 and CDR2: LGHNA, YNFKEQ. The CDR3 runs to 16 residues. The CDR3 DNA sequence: TGTGCCAGCAGCCAAGATTTGGGCGGGAGTTGGGATACGCAGTATTTT. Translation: CASSQDLGGSWDTQYF.

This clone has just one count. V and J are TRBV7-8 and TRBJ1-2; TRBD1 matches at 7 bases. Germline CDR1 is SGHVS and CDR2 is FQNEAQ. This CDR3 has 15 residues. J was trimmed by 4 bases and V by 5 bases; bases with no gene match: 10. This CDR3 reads CASSPQGEALYGYTF. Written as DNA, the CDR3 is TGTGCCAGCAGCCCTCAGGGGGAGGCCCTCTATGGCTACACCTTC. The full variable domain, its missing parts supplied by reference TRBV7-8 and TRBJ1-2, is GAGVSQSPRYKVAKRGQDVALRCDPISGHVSLFWYQQALGQGPEFLTYFQNEAQLDKSGLPSDRFFAERPEGSVSTLKIQRTQQEDSAVYLCASSPQGEALYGYTFGSGTRLTVV.

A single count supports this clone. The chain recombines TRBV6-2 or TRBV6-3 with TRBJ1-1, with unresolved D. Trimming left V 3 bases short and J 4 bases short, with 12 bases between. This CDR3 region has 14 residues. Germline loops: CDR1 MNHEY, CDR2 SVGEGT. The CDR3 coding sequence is TGTGCCAGCAGTTATCGGGTTTTAGGCACTGAAGCTTTCTTT. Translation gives CASSYRVLGTEAFF.

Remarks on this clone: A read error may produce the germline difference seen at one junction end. As DNA, the CDR3 is TGTGCCATCACTGAGACGGCTAAGGGTGGGACTGAAGCTTTCTTT. This sequence encodes CAITETAKGGTEAFF. This chain links TRBV10-3 with TRBJ1-1; D uncertain. Germline values: CDR1 ENHRY, CDR2 SYGVKD. The CDR3 consists of 15 residues.

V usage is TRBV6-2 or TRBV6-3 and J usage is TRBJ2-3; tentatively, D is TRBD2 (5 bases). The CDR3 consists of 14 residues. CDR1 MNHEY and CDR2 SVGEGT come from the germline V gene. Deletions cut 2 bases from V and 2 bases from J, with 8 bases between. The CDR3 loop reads CASSYGGSTDTQYF. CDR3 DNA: TGTGCCAGCAGTTACGGAGGATCCACAGATACGCAGTATTTT.